This is a list of T cell receptor beta chains from one sample in a study of response to subunit inactivated influenza vaccine. TCRdb processed the RT-PCR reads anew with MiXCR; each CDR3 protein has one entry. The sample consists of some 500,000 distinct CDR3 sequences, 15% to 20% of them appearing once. Sequences were derived from CD4+ T cells sorted from PBMCs, sampled around 25 months after vaccination. The receptors were gathered from a man between 45 and 75 years old who received an inactivated influenza vaccine. Each CDR3 is given without its conserved first and last residue.

v_call: TRBV10-2; cdr3_aa: ASSEVTTGYT
v_call: TRBV4-2; cdr3_aa: ASSQETLLAGGPSYNEQF
v_call: TRBV7-9; cdr3_aa: ASSLRPENTGELF
v_call: TRBV4-3; cdr3_aa: ASSQESRQRTDTQY
v_call: TRBV6-5; cdr3_aa: ASSYSIVRGQETQY
v_call: TRBV6-1; cdr3_aa: ASSDHGTSGTDTQY
v_call: TRBV5-1; cdr3_aa: ASSLVPGASYEQY
v_call: TRBV10-3; cdr3_aa: AISESNGYNNEQF
v_call: TRBV19; cdr3_aa: ASRPPDRAHGYT
v_call: TRBV11-2; cdr3_aa: ASSLDRGGPQH
v_call: TRBV12-3/TRBV12-4; cdr3_aa: ASSFIGGLAAGELF
v_call: TRBV19; cdr3_aa: ASSIVTGELF
v_call: TRBV9; cdr3_aa: ASSRGLAGLLAKNIQY
v_call: TRBV9; cdr3_aa: ASSVAGAGSYEQY
v_call: TRBV19; cdr3_aa: ASNFRDRGDNSPLH
v_call: TRBV10-3; cdr3_aa: AIRETGSVPLH
v_call: TRBV29-1; cdr3_aa: SATGLGSSGANVLT
v_call: TRBV5-5; cdr3_aa: ASSYLDRTGELF
v_call: TRBV11-2; cdr3_aa: ASSPDRANTEAF
v_call: TRBV7-9; cdr3_aa: ASSWDRAGYT
v_call: TRBV5-1; cdr3_aa: ASSLGGINTEAF
v_call: TRBV12-3/TRBV12-4; cdr3_aa: ASSFKGSDTGELF
v_call: TRBV5-1; cdr3_aa: ASSSWGQTSVGTEAF
v_call: TRBV11-1; cdr3_aa: ASTVRGSTDTQY
v_call: TRBV4-2; cdr3_aa: ASSPGGIQETQY
v_call: TRBV11-1; cdr3_aa: ASSIRPGLSSYNEQF
v_call: TRBV20-1; cdr3_aa: SAQRSDTQY
v_call: TRBV29-1; cdr3_aa: SVARQGRSTDTQY
v_call: TRBV20-1; cdr3_aa: SASAWRSPGELF
v_call: TRBV5-1; cdr3_aa: ASSSFDRSSAMNTEAF
v_call: TRBV5-1; cdr3_aa: ASSLDSGGTNSPLH
v_call: TRBV20-1; cdr3_aa: SARELANTYEQY
v_call: TRBV6-1; cdr3_aa: AGGRFYEQY
v_call: TRBV11-2; cdr3_aa: ASSPPSRRWY
v_call: TRBV7-9; cdr3_aa: ATGIFRTEYNEQF
v_call: TRBV9; cdr3_aa: ASSPSSSTGELF
v_call: TRBV28; cdr3_aa: ASSAPNRGPLSYEQF
v_call: TRBV5-4; cdr3_aa: ASSKKDRVSYEQY
v_call: TRBV7-2; cdr3_aa: ASSADRNNEQF
v_call: TRBV12-3/TRBV12-4; cdr3_aa: ASSGQGSGSYT